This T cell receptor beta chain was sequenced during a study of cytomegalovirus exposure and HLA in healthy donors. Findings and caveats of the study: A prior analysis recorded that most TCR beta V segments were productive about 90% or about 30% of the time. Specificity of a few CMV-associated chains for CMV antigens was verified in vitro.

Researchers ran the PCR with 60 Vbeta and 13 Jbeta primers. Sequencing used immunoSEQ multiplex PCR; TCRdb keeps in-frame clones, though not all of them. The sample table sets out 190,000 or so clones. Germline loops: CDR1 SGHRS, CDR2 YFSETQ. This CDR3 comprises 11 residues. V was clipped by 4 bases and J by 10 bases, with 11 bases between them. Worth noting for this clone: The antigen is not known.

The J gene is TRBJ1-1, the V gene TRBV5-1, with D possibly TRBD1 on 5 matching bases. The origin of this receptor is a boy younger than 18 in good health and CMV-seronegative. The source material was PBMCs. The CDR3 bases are TGCGCCAGCAGCCGAGACAGTTTAGCTTTCTTT. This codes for CASSRDSLAFF.